The 17 T cell receptor beta chains listed next were all sequenced from one sample in a study of blood T cell repertoires in COVID-19. The assay was immunoSEQ multiplex PCR, and TCRdb's table has in-frame clones only and misses some. Among about 230,000 clones listed, approximately 89% were seen once. The sample consisted of PBMCs or T cells enriched from blood (not recorded which). The receptors derive from a woman aged 40 to 50 with acute COVID-19.

The V call is TRBV7-9, the J call TRBJ2-7; the D gene is possibly TRBD1 (6 bases). Germline-derived CDR1 and CDR2 are SEHNR and FQNEAQ (reference sequence). Trimming cost V 5 bases and J 3 bases, with 17 bases left between them. There are 15 residues in the CDR3. The CDR3 here is CASSRLNGTHYEQYV. CDR3 coding DNA: TGTGCCAGCAGCCGTCTAAACGGGACACACTACGAGCAGTACGTC.

The V call is TRBV5-1, the J call TRBJ1-1, with a possible D match to TRBD1 (6 bases). Germline lookup yields CDR1 SGHRS and CDR2 YFSETQ. Deletions cut 0 bases from V and 1 base from J, with 10 bases between. The CDR3 is 15 amino acids. The CDR3 bases are TGCGCCAGCAGCTTGGGCTCAGGGGCGAACACTGAAGCTTTCTTT. Its translation is CASSLGSGANTEAFF. The entire variable domain, with the rest obtained from reference TRBV5-1 and TRBJ1-1, is as follows: KAGVTQTPRYLIKTRGQQVTLSCSPISGHRSVSWYQQTPGQGLQFLFEYFSETQRNKGNFPGRFSGRQFSNSRSEMNVSTLELGDSALYLCASSLGSGANTEAFFGQGTRLTVV.

The J gene is TRBJ2-1, the V gene TRBV7-2; D call uncertain. Between the trimmed V and J ends, which lost 1 base and 10 bases, there was a span of 14 bases. The CDR3 is 14 residues long. The germline gives CDR1 SGHTA, CDR2 FQGNSA. CDR3 in DNA: TGTGCCAGCAGCTTAGTAGAACCTCGAATGGAGCAGTTCTTC. Protein: CASSLVEPRMEQFF. The whole variable domain, filled in from reference TRBV7-2 and TRBJ2-1, reads GAGVSQSPSNKVTEKGKDVELRCDPISGHTALYWYRQSLGQGLEFLIYFQGNSAPDKSGLPSDRFSAERTGGSVSTLTIQRTQQEDSAVYLCASSLVEPRMEQFFGPGTRLTVL.

The chain uses TRBV28 and TRBJ2-3, with D tentatively TRBD1 (6 bases). Looked up from germline, CDR1 is MDHEN and CDR2 is SYDVKM. The CDR3 sequence is 12 residues long. Trimming removed 4 bases at V and 11 bases at J, with 13 bases between. The CDR3 coding sequence is TGTGCCAGCAGTTCAGGGGAGTGGAAGCAGTATTTT. Amino acids: CASSSGEWKQYF.

The chain combines TRBV12-5 with TRBJ2-2; D is undetermined. Trimming cost V 6 bases and J 3 bases, with 5 bases left between them. Germline CDR1 and CDR2: LGHNT and FRNRAP. CDR3 length: 12 residues. The CDR3 region is CASGSHTGELFF. CDR3 nucleotide sequence: TGTGCTAGTGGCTCTCACACCGGGGAGCTGTTTTTT.

The rearrangement uses TRBV27 and TRBJ1-6; 12 bases line up with TRBD1. The CDR3 is 17 amino acids. V trimming: 2 bases; J trimming: 8 bases; junction bases outside the gene matches: 7. Germline loops: CDR1 MNHEY, CDR2 SMNVEV (reference sequence). In DNA, the CDR3 is TGTGCCAGCAGTTTACCCGGGACAGGGGGCCTAGATTCACCCCTCCACTTT. It encodes CASSLPGTGGLDSPLHF.

This chain uses TRBV5-6 with TRBJ2-5; TRBD2 aligns across 14 bases. Per germline, CDR1 SGHDT and CDR2 YYEEEE. With 4 bases clipped from V and 4 bases from J, the junction kept 3 bases outside the gene matches. There are 15 residues in the CDR3. CDR3 coding DNA: TGTGCCAGCAGCGTAGGGACTAGCGGGAGAGAGACCCAGTACTTC. This sequence encodes CASSVGTSGRETQYF.

The chain combines TRBV7-9 with TRBJ2-2; the match to TRBD2 covers 15 bases. Trimming at V came to 5 bases and at J to 5 bases, leaving 12 bases not matched to a gene. CDR3 length equals 19 residues. From germline, CDR1 is SEHNR and CDR2 FQNEAQ (reference sequence). CDR3 protein: CASSPRTSGGALRTGELFF. CDR3 nucleotides: TGTGCCAGCAGCCCGCGGACTAGCGGGGGGGCCTTAAGGACCGGGGAGCTGTTTTTT. Full variable domain (missing parts from reference TRBV7-9 and TRBJ2-2): DTGVSQNPRHKITKRGQNVTFRCDPISEHNRLYWYRQTLGQGPEFLTYFQNEAQLEKSRLLSDRFSAERPKGSFSTLEIQRTEQGDSAMYLCASSPRTSGGALRTGELFFGEGSRLTVL.

The rearrangement joins TRBV2 to TRBJ1-1, with D possibly matching TRBD1 (5 bases). The CDR3 totals 16 residues. In germline, CDR1 is SNHLY, CDR2 FYNNEI. Trimming took 1 base from V and 5 from J, leaving 17 bases between them. CDR3 in DNA: TGTGCCAGCAGTGAAGAGAGGACACCTATTGGTACTGAAGCTTTCTTT. The encoded protein is CASSEERTPIGTEAFF.

This chain joins TRBV21-1 and TRBJ1-2; TRBD1, the table's D call, lacks a check against the DNA. TRBV21-1 has pseudogene status. The CDR3 runs to 15 residues. The CDR3 protein is CASSTGGRQRSGYTF. In DNA form, the CDR3 reads TGTGCCAGCAGCACAGGGGGGAGGCAAAGGAGTGGCTACACCTTC.

The chain employs TRBV7-2 and TRBJ1-6; the D gene is possibly TRBD1 (6 bases). The ends were cut back, 2 bases at V and 7 bases at J, with 15 bases in the middle. Germline V lookup: CDR1 SGHTA, CDR2 FQGNSA. The CDR3 is 16 amino acids. CDR3 sequence: CASSLFAGQTNSPLHF. DNA of the CDR3: TGTGCCAGCAGCTTATTCGCCGGACAGACCAATTCACCCCTCCACTTT.

This clone came up once. This chain joins TRBV30 and TRBJ2-7; D uncertain. The CDR3 extends over 11 amino acids. The V end was cut by 3 bases, the J end by 7 bases, with 10 bases between. Germline V gene data show CDR1 as GTSNPN and CDR2 as SVGIG (reference sequence). CDR3 residues: CAWRAAHEQYF. The CDR3 coding sequence is TGTGCCTGGAGGGCAGCGCATGAGCAGTACTTC.

This clone has a single count. The chain couples TRBV19 to TRBJ1-5; the D is unclear. V was clipped by 7 bases and J by 5 bases, with 9 bases between them. This CDR3 region has 12 residues. Germline assignment: CDR1 LNHDA and CDR2 SQIVND (reference sequence). The CDR3 bases are TGTGCCAGTACCCGGGGTGATCAGCCCCAGCATTTT. Protein: CASTRGDQPQHF.

The rearrangement joins TRBV19 to TRBJ2-7; tentative D call: TRBD1 (6 bases). Germline CDR1 and CDR2: LNHDA and SQIVND (reference sequence). The V end lost 4 bases, the J end lost 8 bases, and 12 bases lay between the germline ends. The CDR3 contains 12 residues. CDR3 protein: CASSSQGLKQYF. The CDR3 DNA reads as TGTGCCAGTAGTAGCCAGGGGCTTAAGCAGTACTTC.

CDR3 region: CASSQGGPGVNQETQYF. In DNA form, the CDR3 reads TGTGCCAGCAGCCAAGGAGGTCCGGGGGTGAACCAAGAGACCCAGTACTTC. The chain carries TRBV4-2 and TRBJ2-5; maybe TRBD2 (6 bases). The germline V gene encodes CDR1 LGHNA and CDR2 YNFKEQ. The CDR3 is made up of 17 amino acids. The V end lost 1 base, the J end lost 0 bases, and 15 bases lay between the germline ends.

J is TRBJ2-5 and V is TRBV7-9; 12 bases agree with TRBD1. CDR1 and CDR2 from the germline V gene are SEHNR and FQNEAQ (reference sequence). The CDR3 is made up of 15 amino acids. J gave up 9 bases and V 5 bases, and 10 bases lay outside the gene matches. CDR3 amino acids: CASSPPGQGARAQYF. The DNA for the CDR3 is TGTGCCAGCAGCCCTCCGGGACAGGGGGCGCGGGCCCAGTACTTC.

The chain uses TRBV3-1 (or the pseudogene TRBV3-2) and TRBJ2-1; TRBD2 aligns across 9 bases. The ends lost 2 bases at V and 6 bases at J; junction bases unmatched: 11. The CDR3 is 17 amino acids. Germline assignment: CDR1 LGHDT and CDR2 YNNKEL (reference sequence). The CDR3 sequence is CASSQKPSGTFSNEQFF. CDR3 in DNA: TGTGCCAGCAGCCAAAAACCTAGCGGGACCTTTAGCAATGAGCAGTTCTTC.